These 18 T cell receptor beta chains were sequenced from one sample in a study of regulatory T cells in long-lasting Graves disease. Arm-PCR with iRepertoire HTBI primers amplified the CDR3 regions for these TCR beta libraries. TCRdb processed the multiplex PCR reads anew with MiXCR; each CDR3 protein has one entry. This table has about 400,000 distinct CDR3 sequences, under 25% appearing once. Time point here: persistent/refractory GD, antithyroid drugs over 5 years with positive TRAb. From RNA extracted from PBMCs, the TCR library was made. Material: peripheral blood mononuclear cells (PBMCs), obtained when the disease was refractory, from a patient treated with antithyroid drugs. The receptors here all came from a female donor with Graves disease.

Many counts were recorded for this clonotype. The chain combines TRBV7-3 with TRBJ1-1; D possibly corresponds to TRBD1 (5 bases). Trimming cost V 7 bases and J 4 bases, with 13 bases left between them. Per germline, CDR1 SGHTA and CDR2 FQGTGA. CDR3 length: 13 amino acids. CDR3 coding DNA: TGTGCCAGCAACTCAGGGCCCGGCACTGAAGCTTTCTTT. This encodes CASNSGPGTEAFF.

In this sample, this clonotype turned up many times. V gene TRBV7-9 combines with J gene TRBJ1-4; no definite D call. This CDR3 spans 13 amino acids. Trimming stripped 6 bases from V and 0 bases from J, with 5 bases between. The germline gives CDR1 SEHNR, CDR2 FQNEAQ (reference sequence). In DNA, the CDR3 is TGTGCCAGCAGGCCAGCAACTAATGAAAAACTGTTTTTT. Translating gives CASRPATNEKLFF.

The chain is built from TRBV20-1 and TRBJ1-2; 9 bases map to TRBD1. From germline, CDR1 is DFQATT and CDR2 SNEGSKA (reference sequence). V lost 6 bases, J lost 8 bases, and 19 bases stayed unmatched. The CDR3 is 16 residues long. CDR3 bases: TGCAGTGCCATACCAACCCAAAACAGGGGGCTCGTAGGCTACACCTTC. As protein: CSAIPTQNRGLVGYTF.

This clonotype has more than one count but fewer than ten. The V and J genes are TRBV6-1 and TRBJ2-7; no definite D call. The CDR3 extends over 12 amino acids. V lost 6 bases and J lost 6, with 12 bases in between. Germline CDR1 reads MNHNS; CDR2 reads SASEGT. CDR3 DNA sequence: TGTGCCAGCAGCAACCCAACATCCGAGCAGTACTTC. This gives the protein CASSNPTSEQYF.

This clonotype has just one count. This sequence may be a read error, since a much larger clone differs from it by one base. V is TRBV7-8 and J is TRBJ2-5; D may be TRBD1 or TRBD2 (5 bases each). The CDR3 has 15 amino acids. Germline CDR1 SGHVS, CDR2 FQNEAQ. The CDR3 coding sequence is TGTGCCAGCAGCTTAGATACGGGACCTCAAGGGACCCAGTACTTC. Its protein is CASSLDTGPQGTQYF.

In this sample, this clonotype turned up a few times. The chain recombines TRBV3-1 with TRBJ2-7; 13 positions match TRBD2. The CDR3 extends over 16 amino acids. CDR1 and CDR2 from the germline V gene are LGHDT and YNNKEL (reference sequence). V gave up 0 bases and J gave up 4 bases; unmatched junction bases: 3. The CDR3 DNA follows: TGTGCCAGCAGCCAAGAAGGACTAGCGGGAGTATACGAGCAGTACTTC. Its translation: CASSQEGLAGVYEQYF.

This clonotype was detected many times. V gene TRBV5-1 combines with J gene TRBJ2-7; 13 nucleotides agree with TRBD2. With V trimmed by 4 bases and J by 2 bases, 6 bases remained unmatched. This CDR3 is built from 16 residues. Per germline, CDR1 SGHRS and CDR2 YFSETQ. The CDR3 sequence is CASSTGTSGKTYEQYF. Written as DNA, the CDR3 is TGCGCCAGCAGCACCGGGACTAGCGGGAAAACCTACGAGCAGTACTTC.

The gene calls are TRBV13 and TRBJ1-1; D is undetermined. CDR1 is PRHDT and CDR2 is FYEKMQ in the germline V gene (reference sequence). The V and J ends lost 5 bases and 7 bases respectively, with 17 bases between them. The CDR3 extends over 14 amino acids. The CDR3 loop is CASSVKIGPFEAFF. For the CDR3, the DNA is TGTGCCAGCAGCGTAAAAATAGGGCCCTTTGAAGCTTTCTTT.

The chain couples TRBV7-8 to TRBJ2-3; D unclear. Looked up from germline, CDR1 is SGHVS and CDR2 is FQNEAQ. The CDR3 consists of 14 residues. The V end was cut by 5 bases, the J end by 1 base, with 10 bases between. As DNA, the CDR3 is TGTGCCAGCAGCCTCCGGTCCCGCACAGATACGCAGTATTTT. Amino acid sequence: CASSLRSRTDTQYF.

Concerning this clonotype: One end of the junction varies from germline; a read error may be responsible. The chain is built from TRBV20-1 and TRBJ1-2; tentatively, D is TRBD1 (6 bases). Germline values: CDR1 DFQATT, CDR2 SNEGSKA (reference sequence). The CDR3 consists of 17 residues. The CDR3 loop reads CSARDDAGHLRHYSYTF. In DNA form, the CDR3 reads TGCAGTGCTAGAGATGACGCGGGACACCTCCGGCACTATAGCTACACCTTC.

With respect to this clonotype: This clone may be a read error of a much larger clone one base away. The final CDR3 position lacks the conserved phenylalanine or tryptophan, pointing to a likely read error. J is TRBJ1-2 and V is TRBV12-3 or TRBV12-4; 7 bases agree with TRBD1. The CDR3 loop spans 12 amino acids. V shed 7 bases, J shed 7 bases, and the junction held 6 bases outside the gene matches. This chain's CDR3 is CASTQGGRGYTL. The CDR3 DNA sequence: TGTGCCAGCACTCAGGGGGGCCGTGGCTACACCCTC.

This clonotype was found a few times. This chain uses TRBV29-1 with TRBJ2-3; D is undetermined. CDR3 size: 14 residues. Trimming removed 0 bases from V and 1 base from J, with 8 bases in between. Germline CDR1 is SQVTM and CDR2 is ANQGSEA. In nucleotides, the CDR3 is TGCAGCGTTGAAGACAGTCCAGGCACAGATACGCAGTATTTT. Translated: CSVEDSPGTDTQYF.

The chain is built from TRBV14 and TRBJ1-2; D remains unclear. Trimming pared 5 bases from V and 5 bases from J, leaving 12 bases between. This CDR3 has 13 amino acids. Germline V gene data show CDR1 as SGHDN and CDR2 as FVKESK. The CDR3 DNA sequence: TGTGCCAGCAGCTTAAATATCGGATATGGCTACACCTTC. This translates into CASSLNIGYGYTF.

This clonotype occurred many times. This rearrangement joins TRBV6-1 to TRBJ2-7, with 9 nucleotides matching TRBD1. V lost 10 bases and J lost 6; bases outside the gene matches: 16. In germline, CDR1 is MNHNS, CDR2 SASEGT. The CDR3 extends over 15 amino acids. CDR3 DNA: TGTGCCACGAAGCAGAAAGGGACAGGGTTGGGCGAGCAGTACTTC. The encoded protein is CATKQKGTGLGEQYF.

This clonotype appeared a single time. A much larger clone differs by one base, so this may be a read error. The chain joins TRBV15 to TRBJ1-1; D ambiguous. V dropped 6 bases and J dropped 1 base, with 12 bases sitting between them. This CDR3 has 14 residues. The V gene's germline CDR1 is LNHNV and CDR2 YYDKDF (reference sequence). The CDR3 region has the DNA TGTGCCACCAGTCGTGAAGTAGGGAACACTGAAGCTTTCTTT. Its translation is CATSREVGNTEAFF.

V and J are TRBV5-1 and TRBJ2-5, with 10 bases lining up with TRBD2. The CDR3 covers 16 residues. The germline V gene has CDR1 SGHRS and CDR2 YFSETQ. The V segment lost 4 bases and the J segment 2 bases; nucleotides outside the gene matches: 8. CDR3 sequence: CASSPTGTSAQETQYF. The CDR3 DNA is TGCGCCAGCAGCCCCACCGGGACTAGCGCACAAGAGACCCAGTACTTC.

Ten or more counts support this clonotype. The chain links TRBV7-8 to TRBJ1-2; D might be TRBD1 (6 bases). CDR1 and CDR2 from the germline V gene are SGHVS and FQNEAQ. V lost 1 base, J lost 7 bases, and 13 bases lay in between. This CDR3 has 14 residues. The CDR3 DNA follows: TGTGCCAGCAGCTTAGTGACCGGGGGCGGTGGCTACACCTTC. Protein sequence: CASSLVTGGGGYTF.

Many counts were recorded for this clonotype. This chain connects TRBV11-2 to TRBJ1-2; D is unresolved. Trimming removed 0 bases at V and 7 bases at J, with 12 bases between. Germline-derived CDR1 and CDR2 are SGHAT and FQNNGV. The CDR3 extends over 14 amino acids. The DNA of the CDR3 is TGTGCCAGCAGCTTAGACAGGCTTCGAGCTGGCTACACCTTC. Translating it yields CASSLDRLRAGYTF.